The T cell receptor (beta chain) under discussion was sequenced for a study of T cell repertoires in cytomegalovirus infection (dated by TCRdb to between 2018 and 2021). For context, the study as a whole: Because public TCR beta signatures pointed to carriage of CMV infection together with the matching HLA type, the HLA type of each donor mattered for the analysis. Results and caveats for the whole study, not just this receptor: The ex vivo response was dominated by HLA-C-restricted CMV-specific TCR beta clonotypes, and the single most frequent clonotype in two of eight donors was supplied by these HLA-C-restricted clonotypes. In both this cohort and an independent cohort of more than 350 donors, the cumulative frequency of public TCR beta family members distinguished carriers of CMV infection plus the relevant HLA type.

Sequencing instrument: Illumina HiSeq 1500. Using fastp at Q25 and MiXCR, TCRdb reprocessed the public reads and kept productive beta chains. Duplicate CDR3 protein sequences are folded into a single record with the most common DNA and genes. This sample has 450,000 to 650,000 distinct CDR3 sequences in its table, and around 27% of those were observed once. Jointly, the top ten make up about 12% of the sample. V drops 6 bases and J drops 14 bases, leaving 29 bases in between. From the cysteine through the phenylalanine, the CDR3 covers 16 amino acids. The kept DNA is CDR3 alone, 48 bases in frame from the first base. A remark on this clonotype: Its specific antigen is unknown. The sample holds no much larger clone one base away, and base qualities are not on file.

Sequencing was carried out using PBMCs. The receptor comes from a human donor in good health (CMV status not recorded). Some clones in this sample may be carry-over from other donors' samples. The V and J genes are TRBV12-3 or TRBV12-4 and TRBJ2-1; perhaps TRBD1 is the D gene, with 8 bases matching. The CDR3 is CASSTWTGKRAGSKFF. The sequenced DNA is TGTGCCAGCAGCACATGGACAGGGAAAAGAGCGGGGTCCAAGTTCTTC.